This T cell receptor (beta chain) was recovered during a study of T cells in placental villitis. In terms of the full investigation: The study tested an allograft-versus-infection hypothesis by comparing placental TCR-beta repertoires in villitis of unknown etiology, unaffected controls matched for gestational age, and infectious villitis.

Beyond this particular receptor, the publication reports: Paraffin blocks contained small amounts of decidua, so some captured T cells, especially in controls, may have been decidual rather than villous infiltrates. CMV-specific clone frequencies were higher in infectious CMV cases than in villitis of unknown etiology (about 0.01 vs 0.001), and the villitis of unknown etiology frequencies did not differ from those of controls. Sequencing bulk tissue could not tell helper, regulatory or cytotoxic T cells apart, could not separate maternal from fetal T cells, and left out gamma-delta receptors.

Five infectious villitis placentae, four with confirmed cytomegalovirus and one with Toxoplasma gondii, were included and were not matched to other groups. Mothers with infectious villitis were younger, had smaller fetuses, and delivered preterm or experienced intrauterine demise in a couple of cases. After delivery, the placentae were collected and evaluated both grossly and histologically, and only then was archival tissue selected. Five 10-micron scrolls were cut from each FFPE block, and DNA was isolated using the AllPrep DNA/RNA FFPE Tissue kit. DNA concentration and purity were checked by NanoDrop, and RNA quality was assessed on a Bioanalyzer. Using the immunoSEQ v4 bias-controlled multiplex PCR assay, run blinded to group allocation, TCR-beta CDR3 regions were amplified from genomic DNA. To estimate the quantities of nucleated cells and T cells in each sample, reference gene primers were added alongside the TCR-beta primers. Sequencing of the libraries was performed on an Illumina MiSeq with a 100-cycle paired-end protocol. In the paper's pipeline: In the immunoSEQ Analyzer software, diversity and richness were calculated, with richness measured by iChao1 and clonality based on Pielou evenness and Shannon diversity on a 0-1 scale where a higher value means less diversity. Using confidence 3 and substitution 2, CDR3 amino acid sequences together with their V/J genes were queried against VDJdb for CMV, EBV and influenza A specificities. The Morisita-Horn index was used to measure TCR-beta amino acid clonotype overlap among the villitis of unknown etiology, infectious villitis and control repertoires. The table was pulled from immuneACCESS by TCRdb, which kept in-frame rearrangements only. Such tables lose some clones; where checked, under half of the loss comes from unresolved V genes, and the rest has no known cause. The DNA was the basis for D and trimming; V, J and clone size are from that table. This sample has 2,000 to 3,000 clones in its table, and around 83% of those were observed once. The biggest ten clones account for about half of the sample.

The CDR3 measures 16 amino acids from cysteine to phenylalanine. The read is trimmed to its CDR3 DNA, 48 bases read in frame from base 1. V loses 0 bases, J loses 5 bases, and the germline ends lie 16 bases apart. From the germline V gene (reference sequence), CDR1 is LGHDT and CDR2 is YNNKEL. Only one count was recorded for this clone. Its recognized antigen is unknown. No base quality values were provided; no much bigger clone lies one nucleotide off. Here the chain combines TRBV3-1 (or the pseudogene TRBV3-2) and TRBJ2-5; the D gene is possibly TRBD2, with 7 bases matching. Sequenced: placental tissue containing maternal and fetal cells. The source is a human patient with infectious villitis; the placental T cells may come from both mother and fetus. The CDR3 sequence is CASSQDGGGVSETQYF. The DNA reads TGTGCCAGCAGCCAAGATGGAGGGGGGGTCAGTGAGACCCAGTACTTC.